This TCR beta chain was documented in a study of early T cells in non-severe SARS-CoV-2 infection. Unique molecular identifiers (one per individual cDNA molecule) were attached. TCRdb re-called the 5' RACE reads with MiXCR, one entry per CDR3 protein. Here the sample spans approximately 97,000 distinct CDR3 sequences, 9.5% to 11% being singletons. The CDR3 is made up of 14 amino acids. Germline CDR1 is LNHDA and CDR2 is SQIVND (reference sequence). The J segment lost 7 bases and the V segment lost 2 bases, leaving 3 bases of the junction unmatched. V is TRBV19 and J is TRBJ2-2; 8 bases line up with TRBD2. Sequenced material: whole blood, taken at baseline. The receptor was isolated from an adult who was a healthcare worker with PCR-confirmed SARS-CoV-2 infection or an uninfected control (not recorded which). DNA of the CDR3: TGTGCCAGTAGTATAAGCGGGGGCCACGGGGAGCTGTTTTTT. Protein sequence: CASSISGGHGELFF.